This T cell receptor beta chain was sequenced for a study of blood T cell repertoires in COVID-19. Germline V lookup: CDR1 MNHNY, CDR2 SVGAGI (reference sequence). V was clipped by 4 bases and J by 7 bases, with 16 bases between them. The CDR3 sequence is 15 residues long. TCRdb's table, derived via immunoSEQ multiplex PCR, lists solely in-frame clones and lacks some. Of 350,000 to 400,000 clones in the sample, 80% to 90% were seen once. Seattle's enrolled individuals joined amid active infection and were then monitored longitudinally. This clonotype was obtained from a young woman with COVID-19, enrolled during active disease. The J gene is TRBJ1-4, the V gene TRBV6-6, with D maybe TRBD1 (6 bases). Sequencing used peripheral blood. This CDR3 is CASSFIRGKGEKLFF. CDR3 nucleotide sequence: TGTGCCAGCAGTTTTATCAGGGGAAAAGGTGAAAAACTGTTTTTT.